This T cell receptor (beta chain) was identified in a study of blood T cell repertoires in COVID-19. Using immunoSEQ multiplex PCR, the repertoire was profiled, and TCRdb retains in-frame clones only, with some absent. The data show 250,000 to 300,000 clones, with roughly 85% seen just once and approximately 2% held by the top ten. The CDR3 is 11 residues long. Germline V gene data show CDR1 as SQVTM and CDR2 as ANQGSEA. V gave up 6 bases and J gave up 3 bases, with 9 bases separating them. The sequencing input was PBMCs or T cells enriched from blood (not recorded which). The TCR originated in a woman in her fifties or sixties who had recovered from COVID-19. The rearrangement uses TRBV29-1 and TRBJ2-7, with a possible D match to TRBD1 (5 bases). The CDR3 spells CSVRQSYEQYF. CDR3 in DNA: TGCAGCGTCAGACAGAGCTACGAGCAGTACTTC.